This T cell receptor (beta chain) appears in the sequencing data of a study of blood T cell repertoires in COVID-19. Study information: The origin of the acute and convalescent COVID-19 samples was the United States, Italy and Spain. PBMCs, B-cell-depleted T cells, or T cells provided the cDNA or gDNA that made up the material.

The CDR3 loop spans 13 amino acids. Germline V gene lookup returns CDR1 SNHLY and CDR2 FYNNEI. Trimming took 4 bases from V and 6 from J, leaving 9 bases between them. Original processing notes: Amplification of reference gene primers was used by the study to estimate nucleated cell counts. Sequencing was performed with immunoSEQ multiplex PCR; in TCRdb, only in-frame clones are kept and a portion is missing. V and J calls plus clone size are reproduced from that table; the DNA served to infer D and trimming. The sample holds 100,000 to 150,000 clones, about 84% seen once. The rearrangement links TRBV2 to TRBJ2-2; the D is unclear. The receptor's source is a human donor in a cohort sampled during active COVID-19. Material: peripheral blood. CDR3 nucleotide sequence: TGTGCCAGCAGTGCCCTAGACCCCGGGGAGCTGTTTTTT. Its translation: CASSALDPGELFF.